These 32 T cell receptor beta chains came from one sample sequenced in a study of blood T cell repertoires in COVID-19. The method was immunoSEQ multiplex PCR; TCRdb's version includes in-frame clones alone and lacks a portion of them. The table shows over 60,000 clones, with roughly 75% occurring only once. Sequenced: peripheral blood. The origin of the receptors is a human donor in a cohort sampled during active COVID-19.

The V call is TRBV19, the J call TRBJ2-1, with 10 nucleotides matching TRBD1. The CDR3 runs 13 residues. The germline CDR1 and CDR2 sequences are LNHDA and SQIVND (reference sequence). V shed 9 bases and J 4 bases; nucleotides not matched to a gene: 3. The CDR3: CASRDRGYNEQFF. CDR3 DNA sequence: TGTGCCAGCCGGGACAGGGGATACAATGAGCAGTTCTTC.

CDR3 protein: CASSPHGSGGDEQYF. Here the CDR3 DNA reads TGCGCCAGCAGCCCTCATGGTAGCGGGGGAGACGAGCAGTACTTC. This rearrangement joins TRBV4-1 to TRBJ2-7; 9 bases line up with TRBD2. Germline V gene lookup returns CDR1 MGHRA and CDR2 YSYEKL. The CDR3 length is 15 residues. V lost 4 bases to trimming and J lost 5 bases; unmatched junction nucleotides: 9.

The rearrangement links TRBV10-3 to TRBJ2-1, with D tentatively TRBD2 (6 bases). Trimming removed 4 bases from V and 8 bases from J, with 18 bases in between. The germline V gene has CDR1 ENHRY and CDR2 SYGVKD. CDR3 length: 15 amino acids. The chain's CDR3 is CAISVLRLGVDEQFF. CDR3 DNA sequence: TGTGCCATCAGTGTTTTGAGACTAGGGGTCGATGAGCAGTTCTTC.

The chain couples TRBV7-8 to TRBJ2-7; maybe TRBD2 (6 bases). Between the trimmed V and J ends, which lost 5 bases and 4 bases, there was a span of 12 bases. The CDR3 is 13 residues long. The germline CDR1 and CDR2 sequences are SGHVS and FQNEAQ. The DNA of the CDR3 is TGTGCCAGCAGCCTAGGGGCGGGATACGAGCAGTACTTC. This translates into CASSLGAGYEQYF. Variable domain in full (rest from reference TRBV7-8 and TRBJ2-7): GAGVSQSPRYKVAKRGQDVALRCDPISGHVSLFWYQQALGQGPEFLTYFQNEAQLDKSGLPSDRFFAERPEGSVSTLKIQRTQQEDSAVYLCASSLGAGYEQYFGPGTRLTVT.

The V call is TRBV7-2, the J call TRBJ1-3; D perhaps matches TRBD1 (6 bases). V was cut by 3 bases and J by 0 bases, with 12 bases left in between. CDR3 length: 16 amino acids. Per germline, CDR1 SGHTA and CDR2 FQGNSA. The CDR3 loop reads CASSFGGASSGNTIYF. CDR3 DNA sequence: TGTGCCAGCAGCTTTGGGGGCGCTAGCTCTGGAAACACCATATATTTT.

J is TRBJ2-1 and V is TRBV19; 9 bases agree with TRBD2. The CDR3 contains 15 residues. Losses at the gene ends were 7 bases for V and 6 bases for J; bases not matched to a gene: 10. Germline CDR1 is LNHDA and CDR2 is SQIVND (reference sequence). DNA for the CDR3: TGTGCCAGTACCCAAAGCGGGAGGCCGGGCAATGAGCAGTTCTTC. Translated: CASTQSGRPGNEQFF.

The chain carries TRBV4-3 and TRBJ2-3; unclear D gene. V was clipped by 1 base and J by 4 bases, with 9 bases between them. The germline CDR1 and CDR2 sequences are LGHNA and YSLEER. The CDR3 spans 14 residues. The CDR3 nucleotides are TGCGCCAGCAGCCAAGGGGCCTCAGCAGATACGCAGTATTTT. This encodes CASSQGASADTQYF.

The V and J genes are TRBV7-9 and TRBJ2-5; D not resolved. Germline V CDR1 and CDR2: SEHNR, FQNEAQ (reference sequence). The V end lost 2 bases, the J end lost 1 base, and 11 bases lay between the germline ends. The CDR3 has 15 amino acids. Here the CDR3 DNA reads TGTGCCAGCAGCTTACGGTCAACAGCCCAAGAGACCCAGTACTTC. Its protein is CASSLRSTAQETQYF.

The chain has TRBV9 and TRBJ1-4; D gene uncertain. Trimming removed 4 bases at V and 6 bases at J, with 16 bases between. The CDR3 loop spans 15 amino acids. Germline lookup yields CDR1 SGDLS and CDR2 YYNGEE. The CDR3 sequence: CASSPLGAVDEKLFF. CDR3 sequence (DNA): TGTGCCAGCAGCCCCCTCGGTGCGGTGGATGAAAAACTGTTTTTT.

The gene calls are TRBV15 and TRBJ2-7; D is possibly TRBD1 (6 bases). V was pared by 0 bases and J by 3 bases, with 15 bases between. The CDR3 length is 16 residues. Germline lookup yields CDR1 LNHNV and CDR2 YYDKDF (reference sequence). CDR3 sequence reads: CATSRDPGLGGYEQYF. The CDR3, as DNA: TGTGCCACCAGCAGAGATCCCGGCCTAGGGGGCTACGAGCAGTACTTC.

The chain joins TRBV4-3 to TRBJ2-1; 9 bases match TRBD2. Trimming at V came to 0 bases and at J to 8 bases, leaving 8 bases not matched to a gene. Germline CDR1 reads LGHNA; CDR2 reads YSLEER. CDR3 length equals 16 residues. The CDR3 here is CASSQDRAGGPDEQFF. The CDR3 region has the DNA TGCGCCAGCAGCCAAGATCGGGCGGGAGGGCCGGATGAGCAGTTCTTC.

The chain carries TRBV27 and TRBJ2-5; 10 bases line up with TRBD2. Germline lookup yields CDR1 MNHEY and CDR2 SMNVEV (reference sequence). This CDR3 has 16 residues. V shed 5 bases and J 1 base; nucleotides not matched to a gene: 7. The CDR3 nucleotides read TGTGCCAGCAGTCCATTACTAGCGGGACCCCAAGAGACCCAGTACTTC. Translation: CASSPLLAGPQETQYF.

The chain recombines TRBV18 with TRBJ1-1; maybe TRBD1 (5 bases). Trimming pared 5 bases from V and 1 base from J, leaving 8 bases between. CDR3 length: 13 residues. Germline CDR1 and CDR2: KGHSH and LQKENI. In nucleotides, the CDR3 is TGTGCCAGCTCATTGACAGAGAACACTGAAGCTTTCTTT. Protein sequence: CASSLTENTEAFF. Together with reference TRBV18 and TRBJ1-1, the CDR3 gives the full variable domain: NAGVMQNPRHLVRRRGQEARLRCSPMKGHSHVYWYRQLPEEGLKFMVYLQKENIIDESGMPKERFSAEFPKEGPSILRIQQVVRGDSAAYFCASSLTENTEAFFGQGTRLTVV.

This sequence joins TRBV6-2 or TRBV6-3 and TRBJ1-2; 8 nucleotides match TRBD1. Germline CDR1 is MNHEY and CDR2 is SVGEGT. This CDR3 contains 16 residues. Germline trimming cut 6 bases from V and 3 bases from J; bases unmatched to any gene: 12. DNA for the CDR3: TGTGCCAGCAGCAGCCCGGACAGGGCGGTTTACTATGGCTACACCTTC. Protein: CASSSPDRAVYYGYTF.

The chain recombines TRBV9 with TRBJ2-5; 11 bases are a match to TRBD2. Germline lookup yields CDR1 SGDLS and CDR2 YYNGEE. Trimming cost V 2 bases and J 5 bases; bases outside gene matches: 14. The length of the CDR3 is 18 residues. CDR3 DNA sequence: TGTGCCAGCAGCGTTTCTAGCGGGAGGTTGCCCTTAGGGGAGACCCAGTACTTC. This codes for CASSVSSGRLPLGETQYF. Variable domain in full (rest from reference TRBV9 and TRBJ2-5): DSGVTQTPKHLITATGQRVTLRCSPRSGDLSVYWYQQSLDQGLQFLIQYYNGEERAKGNILERFSAQQFPDLHSELNLSSLELGDSALYFCASSVSSGRLPLGETQYFGPGTRLLVL.

The rearrangement links TRBV28 to TRBJ2-1; 8 positions match TRBD2. Germline lookup yields CDR1 MDHEN and CDR2 SYDVKM. V gave up 6 bases and J gave up 4 bases; unmatched junction bases: 11. The CDR3 runs 16 residues. The CDR3 bases are TGTGCCAGCAGCCCGTTACTAGCGGACACTTACAATGAGCAGTTCTTC. Its translation: CASSPLLADTYNEQFF.

CDR3: CASSGANTVDIQYF. CDR3 bases: TGCGCCAGCAGCGGGGCCAACACTGTGGACATTCAGTACTTC. The rearrangement joins TRBV5-1 to TRBJ2-4, with a tentative D call TRBD1 (5 bases). Trimming stripped 4 bases from V and 8 bases from J, with 16 bases between. This CDR3 has 14 amino acids. Germline V gene lookup returns CDR1 SGHRS and CDR2 YFSETQ.

The rearrangement uses TRBV28 and TRBJ1-5; D is unresolved. This CDR3 comprises 15 residues. Per the germline V gene, CDR1 is MDHEN and CDR2 is SYDVKM. V lost 2 bases and J lost 4, with 12 bases in between. The CDR3 here is CASSLISQRNQPQHF. The CDR3 coding sequence is TGTGCCAGCAGTTTAATTTCGCAGCGAAATCAGCCCCAGCATTTT.

This chain joins TRBV21-1 and TRBJ1-5; the table's D call TRBD1 went unverified against the DNA. TRBV21-1 is a known pseudogene. This CDR3 contains 14 residues. The CDR3: CASSKGASNQPQHF. CDR3 in DNA: TGTGCCAGCAGCAAAGGGGCTAGCAATCAGCCCCAGCATTTT.

The V gene is TRBV4-1, the J gene TRBJ2-5, with D tentatively TRBD1 (6 bases). The V end was cut by 4 bases, the J end by 0 bases, with 9 bases between. The CDR3 loop spans 14 amino acids. CDR1 MGHRA and CDR2 YSYEKL come from the germline V gene. CDR3 region: CASSPTGYQETQYF. In DNA, the CDR3 is TGCGCCAGCAGCCCTACAGGGTACCAAGAGACCCAGTACTTC.

The V gene is TRBV5-1, the J gene TRBJ2-5; TRBD1 might be the D (5 bases). This CDR3 comprises 14 residues. Germline V gene lookup returns CDR1 SGHRS and CDR2 YFSETQ. V lost 3 bases and J 5 bases, leaving 14 bases between the germline ends. CDR3 nucleotides: TGCGCCAGCAGCTCCTCCAGGGTCGGGGAGACCCAGTACTTC. It translates to CASSSSRVGETQYF.

The chain uses TRBV5-4 and TRBJ1-2; TRBD1 might be the D (5 bases). The germline CDR1 and CDR2 sequences are SGHNT and YYREEE (reference sequence). The CDR3 contains 14 residues. V was pared by 4 bases and J by 6 bases, with 16 bases between. The CDR3 here is CASSQRTLFDGYTF. Here the CDR3 DNA reads TGTGCCAGCAGCCAAAGGACACTTTTCGATGGCTACACCTTC.

A few counts support this clone. CDR3 residues: CASSLAGDEQFF. CDR3 nucleotide sequence: TGTGCCAGCAGTCTAGCGGGAGATGAGCAGTTCTTC. The genes are TRBV9 and TRBJ2-1; TRBD2 matches at 10 bases. The CDR3 runs to 12 residues. Germline loops: CDR1 SGDLS, CDR2 YYNGEE. Trimming removed 5 bases from V and 8 bases from J; junction bases left unmatched: 1.

The CDR3 protein is CASSPGTEETQYF. The DNA for the CDR3 is TGTGCCAGCTCACCCGGGACAGAAGAGACCCAGTACTTC. The V gene is TRBV18, the J gene TRBJ2-5; TRBD1 agrees at 7 bases. V was clipped by 3 bases and J by 3 bases; unmatched bases: 1. Germline V lookup: CDR1 KGHSH, CDR2 LQKENI. This CDR3 is 13 amino acids long.

This sequence joins TRBV3-1 (or the pseudogene TRBV3-2) and TRBJ2-6, with D maybe TRBD1 (6 bases). CDR3 length: 15 amino acids. Trimming cost V 6 bases and J 3 bases, with 12 bases left between them. CDR1 is LGHDT, CDR2 YNNKEL, per germline (reference sequence). The CDR3: CASSSGVGGANVLTF. CDR3 nucleotides: TGTGCCAGCAGTTCAGGGGTAGGTGGGGCCAACGTCCTGACTTTC.

There are a few counts of this clone. This chain connects TRBV7-2 to TRBJ2-7; TRBD1 matches at 7 bases. The germline V gene has CDR1 SGHTA and CDR2 FQGNSA. The junction had 3 bases not matched to a gene; V was cut back by 4 bases and J by 3 bases. This CDR3 has 13 residues. The CDR3 nucleotides are TGTGCCAGCAGCTCGACAGGGATCTACGAGCAGTACTTC. Translation: CASSSTGIYEQYF.

V usage is TRBV6-5 and J usage is TRBJ2-1, with D possibly being TRBD1 (5 bases). Trimming removed 6 bases from V and 0 bases from J, with 12 bases in between. Germline CDR1 reads MNHEY; CDR2 reads SVGAGI. This CDR3 is 15 amino acids long. The CDR3 DNA follows: TGTGCCAGCAGCCGGACATCTAACTCCTACAATGAGCAGTTCTTC. This codes for CASSRTSNSYNEQFF.

The chain employs TRBV7-2 and TRBJ1-2; 8 bases are shared with TRBD1. The length of the CDR3 is 15 residues. Per the germline V gene, CDR1 is SGHTA and CDR2 is FQGNSA. V was clipped by 1 base and J by 8 bases; unmatched bases: 9. DNA for the CDR3: TGTGCCAGCAGCTTAGAGCCCGGACAGGGAAGGGGCTACACCTTC. Translation: CASSLEPGQGRGYTF.

This chain connects TRBV27 to TRBJ2-1, with 7 bases that match TRBD2. Germline values: CDR1 MNHEY, CDR2 SMNVEV (reference sequence). There are 15 residues in the CDR3. V was pared by 4 bases and J by 4 bases, with 7 bases of the junction left unmatched. The CDR3 loop reads CASSSTPGGYNEQFF. Written as DNA, the CDR3 is TGTGCCAGCAGTTCGACCCCCGGGGGGTACAATGAGCAGTTCTTC.

V and J are TRBV3-1 (or the pseudogene TRBV3-2) and TRBJ2-1; 8 bases are shared with TRBD2. After removal of 0 bases from V and 2 bases from J, the junction contained 12 bases not matched to a gene. The CDR3 consists of 19 residues. Germline V gives CDR1 LGHDT, CDR2 YNNKEL (reference sequence). CDR3 bases: TGTGCCAGCAGCCAAGAGGTAGCGGGATTAATTGGGACCTACAATGAGCAGTTCTTC. Its protein is CASSQEVAGLIGTYNEQFF.

In its sample, this clone was seen a few times. The chain combines TRBV7-2 with TRBJ2-7; 7 bases map to TRBD2. Unmatched junction bases numbered 11, after V lost 0 bases and J lost 6 bases. The germline V gene encodes CDR1 SGHTA and CDR2 FQGNSA. This CDR3 is 16 amino acids long. In DNA, the CDR3 is TGTGCCAGCAGCTTAGCCCCCCGGGGAGGGGTCAGCGAGCAGTACTTC. Its protein product is CASSLAPRGGVSEQYF.

The rearrangement links TRBV24-1 to TRBJ2-7; D is perhaps TRBD1 (6 bases). Germline lookup yields CDR1 KGHDR and CDR2 SFDVKD. The CDR3 spans 15 residues. Trimming took off 6 bases at V and 3 bases at J, with 17 bases between the two ends. The CDR3 DNA is TGTGCCACCAGTCCCAGGTCAGGGGCCTTCTACGAGCAGTACTTC. Encoded protein: CATSPRSGAFYEQYF.